Reported below is one T cell receptor (beta chain). V was trimmed by 0 bases and J by 5 bases, leaving 13 bases between them. The germline gives CDR1 WSHSY, CDR2 SAAADI. CDR3 length: 15 amino acids. The data are from a study of blood T cell repertoires in COVID-19. At the level of the study: From T cells, B-cell-depleted T cells, or PBMCs came the material, which was cDNA or gDNA.

In the original workflow: How many nucleated cells were present was estimated from reference gene primer amplification. The assay was immunoSEQ multiplex PCR, and TCRdb's table has in-frame clones only and misses some. Clone size and the V and J calls come from that table; the DNA yielded D and trimming. The top ten clones hold approximately 2.4% of a sample with roughly 190,000 clones, around 90% of them seen once. The age range of participants was 18 to 89 years, with residence in some 25 US areas. Self-reported history from a screening survey and questionnaire set each donor's cohort. The chain recombines TRBV10-2 with TRBJ1-1; possibly TRBD1 for D (6 bases). The clonotype comes from a woman aged 30 to 39 who had recovered from COVID-19. The sample comprised PBMCs or T cells enriched from blood (not recorded which). In nucleotides, the CDR3 is TGCGCCAGCAGTGAGTCGAGCGAGGGGGGGACTGAAGCTTTCTTT. As protein: CASSESSEGGTEAFF.